The rows below give T cell receptor beta chains drawn from one sample of a study of blood T cell repertoires in COVID-19. Profiling relied on immunoSEQ multiplex PCR, and the TCRdb table lists in-frame clones only, not all of them. The profile shows around 120,000 clones, 65% to 80% of them singletons. What was sequenced was peripheral blood. Receptors were obtained from a man aged 45-60 years with acute or convalescent COVID-19. CDR3s leave out the opening cysteine and the closing phenylalanine or tryptophan.

cdr3_length: 14
v_call: TRBV19
cdr3_aa: ASSIYGGGLTDTQY

cdr3_length: 14
v_call: TRBV4-2
cdr3_aa: ASSQGTSGTTYEQY

cdr3_length: 11
v_call: TRBV29-1
cdr3_aa: SVARTGSREQY

cdr3_length: 13
v_call: TRBV11-2
cdr3_aa: ASSLEAGGTETQY

cdr3_length: 12
v_call: TRBV5-4
cdr3_aa: ASSLQGAKNIQY

cdr3_length: 10
v_call: TRBV27
cdr3_aa: ASSFRGEKLF

cdr3_length: 10
v_call: TRBV12-3/TRBV12-4
cdr3_aa: AFVGVTGELF

cdr3_length: 12
v_call: TRBV6-5
cdr3_aa: ASSYEKGDRPQH

cdr3_length: 15
v_call: TRBV9
cdr3_aa: ASGLGQGSSSTDTQY

cdr3_length: 12
v_call: TRBV19
cdr3_aa: ASSIVARDQTQY

cdr3_length: 13
v_call: TRBV5-8
cdr3_aa: ASSSDRGRNQPQH

cdr3_length: 16
v_call: TRBV10-1
cdr3_aa: ASSEAGDGTSAADTQY

cdr3_length: 12
v_call: TRBV3-1/TRBV3-2
cdr3_aa: ASSQEGRGGGYT

cdr3_length: 16
v_call: TRBV6-2/TRBV6-3
cdr3_aa: ASSYSGTGGSGANVLT

cdr3_length: 13
v_call: TRBV5-6
cdr3_aa: ASSWSSGRIHEQY

cdr3_length: 12
v_call: TRBV5-4
cdr3_aa: ASSPGGSGTEAF

cdr3_length: 10
v_call: TRBV7-3
cdr3_aa: ASSLQGQGYT

cdr3_length: 14
v_call: TRBV7-5
cdr3_aa: ARSLASGSPTDTQY

cdr3_length: 11
v_call: TRBV5-1
cdr3_aa: ASSGDRPDTQY

cdr3_length: 12
v_call: TRBV6-5
cdr3_aa: ASREGANTGELF

cdr3_length: 9
v_call: TRBV19
cdr3_aa: ASGRVYGYT

cdr3_length: 12
v_call: TRBV29-1
cdr3_aa: SVEDGRAGNTIY

cdr3_length: 13
v_call: TRBV19
cdr3_aa: ASSMGARANSPLH

cdr3_length: 11
v_call: TRBV19
cdr3_aa: ASSTTSVETQY

cdr3_length: 15
v_call: TRBV7-7
cdr3_aa: ASSLEVRGSGRETQY

cdr3_length: 13
v_call: TRBV5-1
cdr3_aa: ASSWSGGRESEQF

cdr3_length: 12
v_call: TRBV2
cdr3_aa: ASSFGQGGTEAF

cdr3_length: 15
v_call: TRBV10-1
cdr3_aa: ASSEAGTSGSKDTQY

cdr3_length: 13
v_call: TRBV6-5
cdr3_aa: ASSRGGTSTDTQY

cdr3_length: 12
v_call: TRBV5-6
cdr3_aa: ASSLQGNGNTIY

cdr3_length: 14
v_call: TRBV3-1/TRBV3-2
cdr3_aa: ASSQDLGAGQETQY

cdr3_length: 13
v_call: TRBV29-1
cdr3_aa: SVEPGLAAINEQF

cdr3_length: 12
v_call: TRBV14
cdr3_aa: ASSQGGPYNEQF

cdr3_length: 12
v_call: TRBV7-6
cdr3_aa: ASSGAGMNTEAF

cdr3_length: 14
v_call: TRBV5-4
cdr3_aa: ASSNIAGGIYNEQF

cdr3_length: 12
v_call: TRBV20-1
cdr3_aa: SASDRGLRDTQY

cdr3_length: 11
v_call: TRBV18
cdr3_aa: ASSRDSGEKLF

cdr3_length: 14
v_call: TRBV4-1
cdr3_aa: ASSPDRVFLNTEAF

cdr3_length: 14
v_call: TRBV18
cdr3_aa: ASSPVDRALYNEQF

cdr3_length: 14
v_call: TRBV7-8
cdr3_aa: ASSAGTGTYNSPLH

cdr3_length: 13
v_call: TRBV7-9
cdr3_aa: ASSETTGIPYEQY

cdr3_length: 10
v_call: TRBV9
cdr3_aa: ASSVSVNEQF

cdr3_length: 12
v_call: TRBV6-6
cdr3_aa: ASSLWTGGNEQF

cdr3_length: 13
v_call: TRBV4-1
cdr3_aa: ASSSPGLTKYEQY

cdr3_length: 10
v_call: TRBV6-6
cdr3_aa: ASGQGASPLH

cdr3_length: 13
v_call: TRBV3-1/TRBV3-2
cdr3_aa: ASSQVSGGASEQF

cdr3_length: 12
v_call: TRBV7-3
cdr3_aa: ASTPGLGGREQF

cdr3_length: 13
v_call: TRBV11-2
cdr3_aa: ASSEGLAGPYEQY

cdr3_length: 14
v_call: TRBV3-1/TRBV3-2
cdr3_aa: ASSPRLGQGDYGYT

cdr3_length: 15
v_call: TRBV23-1
cdr3_aa: ASRQGRKDSMNTEAF

cdr3_length: 12
v_call: TRBV5-1
cdr3_aa: ASSLVGGLNEQF

cdr3_length: 12
v_call: TRBV27
cdr3_aa: ASSFGRLQETQY

cdr3_length: 11
v_call: TRBV11-3
cdr3_aa: ASSRRGQNIQY

cdr3_length: 12
v_call: TRBV3-1/TRBV3-2
cdr3_aa: ASSLGTGGYEQY

cdr3_length: 11
v_call: TRBV19
cdr3_aa: ASSGQGGDGYT

cdr3_length: 14
v_call: TRBV19
cdr3_aa: ASSPRLAGDADTQY

cdr3_length: 14
v_call: TRBV15
cdr3_aa: ATSTSPSGGADTQY